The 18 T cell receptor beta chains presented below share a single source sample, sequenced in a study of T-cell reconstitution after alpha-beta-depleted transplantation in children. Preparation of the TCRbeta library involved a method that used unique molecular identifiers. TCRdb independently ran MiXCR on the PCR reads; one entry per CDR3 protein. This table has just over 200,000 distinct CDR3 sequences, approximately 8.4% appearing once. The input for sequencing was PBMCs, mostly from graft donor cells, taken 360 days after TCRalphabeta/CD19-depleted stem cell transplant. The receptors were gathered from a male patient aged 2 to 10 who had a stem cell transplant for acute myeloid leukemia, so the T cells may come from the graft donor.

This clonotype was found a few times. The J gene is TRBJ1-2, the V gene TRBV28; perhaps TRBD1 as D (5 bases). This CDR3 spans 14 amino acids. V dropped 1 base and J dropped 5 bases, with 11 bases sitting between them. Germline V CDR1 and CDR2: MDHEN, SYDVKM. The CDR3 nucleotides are TGTGCCAGCAGTTTATCGGCGACAGTATATGGCTACACCTTC. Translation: CASSLSATVYGYTF.

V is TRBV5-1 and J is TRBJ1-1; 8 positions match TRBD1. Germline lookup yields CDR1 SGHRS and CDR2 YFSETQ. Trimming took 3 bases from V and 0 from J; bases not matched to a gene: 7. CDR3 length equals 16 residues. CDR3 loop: CASSSEKGQVNTEAFF. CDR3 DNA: TGCGCCAGCAGCTCGGAAAAGGGACAGGTGAACACTGAAGCTTTCTTT. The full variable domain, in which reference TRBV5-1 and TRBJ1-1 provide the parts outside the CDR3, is KAGVTQTPRYLIKTRGQQVTLSCSPISGHRSVSWYQQTPGQGLQFLFEYFSETQRNKGNFPGRFSGRQFSNSRSEMNVSTLELGDSALYLCASSSEKGQVNTEAFFGQGTRLTVV.

The CDR3, as DNA: TGTGCTAGTGGTTTCCTACAGGGTTCCAAAAACATTCAGTACTTC. Protein sequence: CASGFLQGSKNIQYF. The V gene is TRBV12-5, the J gene TRBJ2-4, with a possible D match to TRBD1 (6 bases). This CDR3 has 15 amino acids. V lost 3 bases and J lost 2, with 11 bases in between. The germline V gene encodes CDR1 LGHNT and CDR2 FRNRAP. The variable domain in full, with the rest retrieved from reference TRBV12-5 and TRBJ2-4, is DARVTQTPRHKVTEMGQEVTMRCQPILGHNTVFWYRQTMMQGLELLAYFRNRAPLDDSGMPKDRFSAEMPDATLATLKIQPSEPRDSAVYFCASGFLQGSKNIQYFGAGTRLSVL.

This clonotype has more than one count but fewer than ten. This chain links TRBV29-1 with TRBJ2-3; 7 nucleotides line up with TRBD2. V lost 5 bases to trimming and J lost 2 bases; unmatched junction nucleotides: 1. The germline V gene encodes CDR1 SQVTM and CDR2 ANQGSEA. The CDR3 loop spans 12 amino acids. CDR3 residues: CSVSGTTDTQYF. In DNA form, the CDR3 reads TGCAGCGTTAGCGGGACCACAGATACGCAGTATTTT.

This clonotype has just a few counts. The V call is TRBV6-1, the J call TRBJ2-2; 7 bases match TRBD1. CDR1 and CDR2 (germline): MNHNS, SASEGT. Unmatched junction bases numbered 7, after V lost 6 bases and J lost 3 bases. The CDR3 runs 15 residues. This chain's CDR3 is CASSRDRPYTGELFF. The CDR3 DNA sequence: TGTGCCAGCAGCCGGGACAGACCTTACACCGGGGAGCTGTTTTTT.

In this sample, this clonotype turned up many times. The CDR3 bases are TGCAGCGCTCGATCTGGGGTTAATGAGCAGTTCTTC. It yields the protein CSARSGVNEQFF. V usage is TRBV29-1 and J usage is TRBJ2-1; no firm D call. This CDR3 contains 12 residues. Per germline, CDR1 SQVTM and CDR2 ANQGSEA. The V end was cut by 7 bases, the J end by 7 bases, with 14 bases between.

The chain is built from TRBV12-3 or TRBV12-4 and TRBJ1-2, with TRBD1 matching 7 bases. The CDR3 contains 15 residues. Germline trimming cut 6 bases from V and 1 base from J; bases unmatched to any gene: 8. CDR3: CASSTKGALNYGYTF. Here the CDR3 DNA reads TGTGCCAGCAGCACCAAGGGGGCTCTTAACTATGGCTACACCTTC.

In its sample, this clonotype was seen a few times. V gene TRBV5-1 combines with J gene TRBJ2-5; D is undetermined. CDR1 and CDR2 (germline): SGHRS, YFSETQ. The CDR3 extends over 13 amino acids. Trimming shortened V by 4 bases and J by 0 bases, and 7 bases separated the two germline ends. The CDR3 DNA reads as TGCGCCAGCAGCCGTCGAGACCAAGAGACCCAGTACTTC. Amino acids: CASSRRDQETQYF.

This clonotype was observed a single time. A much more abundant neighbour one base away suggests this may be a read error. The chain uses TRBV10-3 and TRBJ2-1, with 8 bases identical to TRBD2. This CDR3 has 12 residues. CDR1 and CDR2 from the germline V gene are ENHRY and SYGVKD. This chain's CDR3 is CAISGTSNEKFF. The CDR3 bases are TGTGCCATCAGCGGGACTAGTAATGAGAAGTTCTTC.

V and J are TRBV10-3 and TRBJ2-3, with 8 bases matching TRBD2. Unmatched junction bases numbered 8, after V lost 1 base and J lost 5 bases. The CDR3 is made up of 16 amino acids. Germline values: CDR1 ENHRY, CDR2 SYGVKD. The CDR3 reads CAISELASGSGDTQYF. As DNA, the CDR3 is TGTGCCATCAGTGAGTTGGCTAGCGGGTCCGGAGATACGCAGTATTTT.

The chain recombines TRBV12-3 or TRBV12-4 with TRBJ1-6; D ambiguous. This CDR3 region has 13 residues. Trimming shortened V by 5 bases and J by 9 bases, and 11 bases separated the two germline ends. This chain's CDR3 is CASSPRGGSPLHF. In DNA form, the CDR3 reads TGTGCCAGCAGTCCTCGCGGTGGTTCACCCCTCCACTTT.

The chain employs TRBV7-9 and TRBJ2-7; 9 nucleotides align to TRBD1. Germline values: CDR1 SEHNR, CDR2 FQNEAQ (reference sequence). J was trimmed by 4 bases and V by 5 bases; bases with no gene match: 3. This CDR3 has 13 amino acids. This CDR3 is CASSGDRAYEQYV. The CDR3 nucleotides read TGTGCCAGCAGCGGGGACAGGGCGTACGAGCAGTACGTC.

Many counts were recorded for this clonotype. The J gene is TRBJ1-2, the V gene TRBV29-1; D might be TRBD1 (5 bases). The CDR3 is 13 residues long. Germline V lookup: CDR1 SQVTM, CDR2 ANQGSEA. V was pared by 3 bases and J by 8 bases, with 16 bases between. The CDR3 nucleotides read TGCAGCGTTGAGGCAGGGAAGGTGAGAGGCTACACCTTC. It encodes CSVEAGKVRGYTF. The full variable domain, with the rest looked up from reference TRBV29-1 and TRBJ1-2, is SAVISQKPSRDICQRGTSLTIQCQVDSQVTMMFWYRQQPGQSLTLIATANQGSEATYESGFVIDKFPISRPNLTFSTLTVSNMSPEDSSIYLCSVEAGKVRGYTFGSGTRLTVV.

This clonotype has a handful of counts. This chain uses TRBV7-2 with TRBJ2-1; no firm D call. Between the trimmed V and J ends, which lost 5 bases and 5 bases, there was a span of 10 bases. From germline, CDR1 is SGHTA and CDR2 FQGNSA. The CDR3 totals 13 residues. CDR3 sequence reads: CASSRTLDNEQFF. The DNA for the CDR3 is TGTGCCAGCAGCCGCACGCTCGACAATGAGCAGTTCTTC.

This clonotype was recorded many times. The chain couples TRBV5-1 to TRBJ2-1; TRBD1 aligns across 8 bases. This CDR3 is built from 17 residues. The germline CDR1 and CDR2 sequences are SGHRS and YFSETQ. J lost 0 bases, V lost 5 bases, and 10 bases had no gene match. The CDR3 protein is CASRRTGSSGSYNEQFF. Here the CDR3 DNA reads TGCGCCAGCAGAAGGACAGGGAGTTCGGGCTCCTACAATGAGCAGTTCTTC.

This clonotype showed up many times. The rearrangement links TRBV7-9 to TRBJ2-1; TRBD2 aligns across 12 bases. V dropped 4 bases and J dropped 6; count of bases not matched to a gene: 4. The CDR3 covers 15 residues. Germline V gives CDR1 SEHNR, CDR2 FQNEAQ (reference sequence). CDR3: CASSSPGLAGNEQFF. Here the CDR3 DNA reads TGTGCCAGCAGCTCTCCGGGACTAGCGGGCAATGAGCAGTTCTTC.

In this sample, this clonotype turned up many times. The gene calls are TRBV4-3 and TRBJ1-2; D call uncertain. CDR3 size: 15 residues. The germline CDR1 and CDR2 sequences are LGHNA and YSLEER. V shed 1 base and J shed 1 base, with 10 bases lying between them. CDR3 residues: CASSQADGNNYGYTF. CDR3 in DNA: TGCGCCAGCAGCCAAGCGGACGGAAATAACTATGGCTACACCTTC.

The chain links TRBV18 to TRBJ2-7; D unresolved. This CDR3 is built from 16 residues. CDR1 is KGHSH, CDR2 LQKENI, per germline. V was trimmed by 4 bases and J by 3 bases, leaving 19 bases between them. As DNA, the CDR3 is TGTGCCAGCTCACGAAGTACCGTGACAAGAATCTACGAGCAGTACTTC. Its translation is CASSRSTVTRIYEQYF.